This T cell receptor (beta chain) was recorded in a study of blood T cell repertoires in COVID-19. Study-wide background: COVID-19 samples, acute and convalescent, were from the United States, Italy and Spain.

Per the study methods: Nucleated cell counts were estimated from reference gene primer amplification. Sequenced by immunoSEQ multiplex PCR; TCRdb stores in-frame clones only, minus some. That table is the source of V, J and clone size, and D and trimming were worked out from the DNA. The sample yields around 16,000 clones, more than 75% seen once. Germline CDR1 SGHRS, CDR2 YFSETQ. The CDR3 sequence is 13 residues long. V gave up 6 bases and J gave up 6 bases; unmatched junction bases: 7. This clone was observed a single time. The receptor was derived from a human donor in a cohort sampled during active COVID-19. The V and J genes are TRBV5-1 and TRBJ2-7; TRBD1 agrees at 9 bases. The specimen was peripheral blood. The CDR3 loop reads CASNRQGGGEQYF. The CDR3 nucleotides read TGCGCCAGCAACCGACAGGGGGGGGGCGAGCAGTACTTC.